One sample yielded the 19 T cell receptor beta chains listed below, sequenced in a study of glioma-infiltrating T cells after dendritic cell vaccination. The repertoire was sequenced with immunoSEQ multiplex PCR; TCRdb's copy has only in-frame clones and lacks some. The repertoire holds about 73,000 clones, with roughly 87% as singletons. The sequencing here drew on blood, taken before dendritic cell vaccination. All receptors come from a human donor with glioblastoma.

J is TRBJ2-7 and V is TRBV6-1, with 7 bases fitting TRBD1. The germline gives CDR1 MNHNS, CDR2 SASEGT. CDR3 length: 13 amino acids. After removal of 6 bases from V and 6 bases from J, the junction contained 8 bases not matched to a gene. CDR3 nucleotide sequence: TGTGCCAGCAGGGCCGACACAGGGGCCGAGCAGTACGTC. It encodes CASRADTGAEQYV.

This chain connects TRBV19 to TRBJ1-2, with TRBD1 matching over 10 bases. Germline V gene data show CDR1 as LNHDA and CDR2 as SQIVND (reference sequence). The V and J ends lost 3 bases and 6 bases, in that order; junction bases with no gene match: 4. The CDR3 sequence is 14 residues long. The CDR3: CASSMRTGGNGYTF. CDR3 in DNA: TGTGCCAGTAGTATGAGGACAGGGGGTAATGGCTACACCTTC.

The rearrangement links TRBV21-1 to TRBJ2-2; the table names TRBD1, a call not compared with the DNA. TRBV21-1 is assigned pseudogene status. The CDR3 loop spans 16 amino acids. The CDR3 spells CASSKVRTGATGELFF. CDR3 nucleotide sequence: TGTGCCAGCAGCAAAGTGAGGACAGGGGCCACCGGGGAGCTGTTTTTT.

The V gene is TRBV19, the J gene TRBJ1-1, with D possibly being TRBD1 (5 bases). The germline V gene encodes CDR1 LNHDA and CDR2 SQIVND (reference sequence). The ends were cut back, 3 bases at V and 6 bases at J, with 11 bases in the middle. There are 13 residues in the CDR3. DNA of the CDR3: TGTGCCAGTAGTATTAGAGCAGGGCCTGAAGCTTTCTTT. Its translation: CASSIRAGPEAFF.

There are a few counts of this clone. The chain's CDR3 is CASRPRSDRGAGELFF. The CDR3 nucleotides read TGTGCCAGCAGGCCACGGTCGGACAGGGGCGCCGGGGAGCTGTTTTTT. V and J are TRBV2 and TRBJ2-2; the match to TRBD1 covers 9 bases. This CDR3 is 16 amino acids long. V gave up 6 bases and J gave up 6 bases; unmatched junction bases: 11. Germline values: CDR1 SNHLY, CDR2 FYNNEI.

This rearrangement joins TRBV6-5 to TRBJ1-1; the D is unclear. V lost 0 bases, J lost 2 bases, and 10 bases lay in between. The CDR3 length is 15 residues. Germline V CDR1 and CDR2: MNHEY, SVGAGI. The CDR3 DNA reads as TGTGCCAGCAGTTACTCGGTTCAGTTTAACACTGAAGCTTTCTTT. It is translated as CASSYSVQFNTEAFF.

The chain carries TRBV23-1 and TRBJ2-7, with D possibly TRBD1 on 5 matching bases. TRBV23-1 is marked as an open reading frame, function uncertain. The CDR3 sequence is 15 residues long. The ends were cut back, 2 bases at V and 0 bases at J, with 11 bases in the middle. This CDR3 is CASSQRQPGSYEQYV. In nucleotides, the CDR3 is TGCGCCAGCAGTCAACGACAGCCGGGCTCCTACGAGCAGTACGTC.

For the CDR3, the DNA is TGTGCCAGCAGCGGAAGTGGGACAGAAACAGATACGCAGTATTTT. This sequence encodes CASSGSGTETDTQYF. The rearrangement uses TRBV9 and TRBJ2-3; the match to TRBD1 covers 7 bases. This CDR3 is 15 amino acids long. Germline V gene data show CDR1 as SGDLS and CDR2 as YYNGEE. J lost 3 bases, V lost 3 bases, and 7 bases had no gene match.

The CDR3 is CATSRIRQGAVMGVQPQHF. The CDR3 DNA reads TGTGCCACCAGCAGAATCCGACAGGGGGCGGTTATGGGGGTTCAGCCCCAGCATTTT. This rearrangement joins TRBV15 to TRBJ1-5, with 10 bases lining up with TRBD1. The CDR3 spans 19 residues. The germline CDR1 and CDR2 sequences are LNHNV and YYDKDF (reference sequence). J lost 6 bases, V lost 2 bases, and 16 bases had no gene match.

CDR3 residues: CASRRTANYGYTF. CDR3 sequence (DNA): TGTGCCAGCAGGAGAACAGCTAACTATGGCTACACCTTC. The genes are TRBV6-1 and TRBJ1-2; D is uncertain. This CDR3 region has 13 residues. Germline values: CDR1 MNHNS, CDR2 SASEGT. The germline V and J ends were trimmed by 6 bases and 0 bases, with 8 bases remaining between them.

This clone was counted only a few times. This chain uses TRBV9 with TRBJ1-5; 8 nucleotides match TRBD1. J was trimmed by 3 bases and V by 2 bases; bases with no gene match: 4. The germline gives CDR1 SGDLS, CDR2 YYNGEE. The CDR3 is 15 amino acids. CDR3 sequence (DNA): TGTGCCAGCAGCGTGACAGGGGCGACCAATCAGCCCCAGCATTTT. It encodes CASSVTGATNQPQHF.

The rearrangement links TRBV5-1 to TRBJ2-7; 10 bases are shared with TRBD1. The ends lost 4 bases at V and 4 bases at J; junction bases unmatched: 5. This CDR3 is 14 amino acids long. The V gene's germline CDR1 is SGHRS and CDR2 YFSETQ. The CDR3 sequence is CASSPGTGVYEQYV. CDR3 nucleotides: TGCGCCAGCAGCCCCGGGACAGGGGTGTACGAGCAGTACGTC.

V gene TRBV7-3 combines with J gene TRBJ2-2; 9 bases line up with TRBD1. This CDR3 is 17 amino acids long. The germline CDR1 and CDR2 sequences are SGHTA and FQGTGA. J lost 3 bases, V lost 5 bases, and 10 bases had no gene match. The DNA of the CDR3 is TGTGCCAGCAGCCAGTTTGAATGGACAGGGGACACCGGGGAGCTGTTTTTT. Its translation: CASSQFEWTGDTGELFF.

The chain combines TRBV4-1 with TRBJ2-3, with 7 nucleotides matching TRBD1. CDR1 is MGHRA, CDR2 YSYEKL, per germline. V shed 4 bases and J 0 bases; nucleotides not matched to a gene: 4. The CDR3 totals 15 residues. The CDR3 loop is CASSRQGPSTDTQYF. In DNA form, the CDR3 reads TGCGCCAGCAGCCGACAGGGCCCTAGCACAGATACGCAGTATTTT.

This chain uses TRBV5-4 with TRBJ2-1, with TRBD1 matching 9 bases. This CDR3 comprises 16 residues. Germline CDR1 is SGHNT and CDR2 is YYREEE (reference sequence). J gave up 0 bases and V 4 bases, and 5 bases lay outside the gene matches. CDR3 sequence: CASSVRTGASYNEQFF. CDR3 coding DNA: TGTGCCAGCAGCGTGCGGACAGGGGCCTCCTACAATGAGCAGTTCTTC.

This chain links TRBV19 with TRBJ2-7; D not resolved. Trimming removed 6 bases at V and 4 bases at J, with 10 bases between. The CDR3 has 12 amino acids. CDR1 and CDR2 (germline): LNHDA, SQIVND (reference sequence). CDR3 residues: CASSTSGYEQYF. As DNA, the CDR3 is TGTGCCAGTAGCACGTCGGGTTACGAGCAGTACTTC.

The chain is built from TRBV30 and TRBJ2-2, with 11 bases fitting TRBD2. The CDR3 is made up of 16 amino acids. Unmatched junction bases numbered 3, after V lost 2 bases and J lost 1 base. Germline-derived CDR1 and CDR2 are GTSNPN and SVGIG (reference sequence). The CDR3 is CAWSPGTSGNTGELFF. The DNA for the CDR3 is TGTGCCTGGAGTCCCGGGACTAGCGGGAACACCGGGGAGCTGTTTTTT.

V is TRBV7-8 and J is TRBJ1-1; no clear D gene. CDR3 length: 13 amino acids. Trimming left V 5 bases short and J 7 bases short, with 14 bases between. CDR1 and CDR2 from the germline V gene are SGHVS and FQNEAQ. The CDR3 protein is CASSLRLDGEAFF. The CDR3, as DNA: TGTGCCAGCAGCCTGAGATTAGATGGTGAAGCTTTCTTT.

This sequence joins TRBV19 and TRBJ2-1; 8 positions match TRBD2. CDR3 length equals 15 residues. V shed 1 base and J 9 bases; nucleotides not matched to a gene: 8. Germline V gene data show CDR1 as LNHDA and CDR2 as SQIVND (reference sequence). CDR3 nucleotides: TGTGCCAGTAGTATAGGGAGCGGGAGAAACGGTGAGCAGTTCTTC. This encodes CASSIGSGRNGEQFF.